This is a list of T cell receptor beta chains from one sample in a study of human T cells and chemical hapten exposure. TCRdb fed the 5' RACE reads into MiXCR, producing one record per CDR3 protein. This sample has 110,000 to 150,000 distinct CDR3 sequences, with 4.1% found just once. The receptors were gathered from a female donor in good health. The CDR3 runs from the conserved cysteine through the conserved F or W. A D gene is named only where the DNA matches it firmly. The size of a clone is reported for some rows only, either as once, few or many, or as a class for expanded clones.

TRBD1,TRBV20-1,TRBJ2-3,few,CSAPNRGVGSTDTQYF,TGCAGTGCTCCTAACAGGGGGGTCGGTAGCACAGATACGCAGTATTTT
.,TRBV2,TRBJ1-2,many,CASSEREGPNYGYTF,TGTGCCAGCAGTGAACGTGAGGGGCCTAACTATGGCTACACCTTC
TRBD2,TRBV5-4,TRBJ2-3,few,CASSREGGGTDTQYF,TGTGCCAGCAGCCGGGAGGGCGGGGGGACAGATACGCAGTATTTT
.,TRBV7-2,TRBJ2-7,many,CASSLDSGISIF,TGTGCCAGCAGCTTAGATTCCGGGATCTCGATCTTC
.,TRBV7-9,TRBJ1-1,many,CASSKGQENTEAFF,TGTGCCAGCAGCAAGGGACAAGAGAACACTGAAGCTTTCTTT
.,TRBV20-1,TRBJ1-6,many,CSAIERHDSPLHF,TGCAGTGCCATAGAAAGACACGATTCACCCCTCCACTTT
.,TRBV7-8,TRBJ1-1,.,CASSLDARGGTEAFF,TGTGCCAGCAGCTTAGATGCCAGGGGAGGGACTGAAGCTTTCTTT
.,TRBV7-8,TRBJ2-3,many,CASSPRGPSTDTQYF,TGTGCCAGCAGCCCTCGGGGGCCTAGCACAGATACGCAGTATTTT
.,TRBV7-2,TRBJ1-5,many,CASSFIIQGPQHF,TGTGCCAGCAGCTTTATCATTCAAGGGCCCCAGCATTTT
.,TRBV6-4,TRBJ2-1,many,CASSEQVWYNEQFF,TGTGCCAGCAGTGAGCAGGTTTGGTACAATGAGCAGTTCTTC
.,TRBV7-3,TRBJ1-2,many,CASSVLGNDGYTF,TGTGCCAGCAGCGTGTTGGGGAACGATGGCTACACCTTC
.,TRBV2,TRBJ2-1,many,CASSATPTGEVNEQFF,TGTGCCAGCAGTGCGACTCCGACAGGAGAAGTCAATGAGCAGTTCTTC
.,TRBV6-5,TRBJ2-3,many,CASRALESTDTQYF,TGTGCCAGCAGGGCCCTCGAGAGCACAGATACGCAGTATTTT
TRBD2,TRBV28,TRBJ2-4,many,CASSSPGTGGNIQYF,TGTGCCAGCAGTTCTCCGGGGACGGGGGGAAACATTCAGTACTTC
TRBD1,TRBV29-1,TRBJ1-5,many,CSVTIGQGLHQPQHF,TGCAGCGTTACTATCGGACAGGGGTTACATCAGCCCCAGCATTTT
.,TRBV7-9,TRBJ1-1,many,CASTPGARTEAFF,TGTGCCAGCACCCCAGGGGCGCGGACTGAAGCTTTCTTT
.,TRBV6-6,TRBJ2-5,many,CASSPAGLGETQYF,TGTGCCAGCAGCCCGGCCGGTCTGGGAGAGACCCAGTACTTC
.,TRBV12-3/TRBV12-4,TRBJ1-1,many,CASSFPGAPEAFF,TGTGCCAGCAGTTTTCCAGGGGCCCCTGAAGCTTTCTTT
TRBD1,TRBV3-1,TRBJ1-1,.,CASSIHRGQPRAEAFF,TGTGCCAGCAGTATCCACAGGGGGCAGCCCCGGGCCGAAGCTTTCTTT
.,TRBV20-1,TRBJ1-5,many,CSAREQRRSNQPQHF,TGCAGTGCTAGAGAACAGAGACGATCCAATCAGCCCCAGCATTTT
.,TRBV20-1,TRBJ2-7,few,CSARDPRGTDEQYF,TGCAGTGCTAGAGATCCCCGGGGGACCGACGAGCAGTACTTC
.,TRBV27,TRBJ2-2,many,CASSLERSTGELFF,TGTGCCAGCAGTTTAGAGAGGTCCACCGGGGAGCTGTTTTTT
TRBD2,TRBV7-2,TRBJ2-5,many,CASSLALAGGQETQYF,TGTGCCAGCAGCTTAGCGCTAGCGGGGGGCCAAGAGACCCAGTACTTC
.,TRBV12-3/TRBV12-4,TRBJ2-7,many,CASQQGGVIREQYF,TGTGCCAGCCAGCAGGGGGGAGTCATACGTGAGCAGTACTTC
.,TRBV20-1,TRBJ2-5,many,CSASSVLQETQYF,TGCAGTGCTAGTTCGGTACTGCAAGAGACCCAGTACTTC
.,TRBV2,TRBJ2-5,many,CASSDRFILRETQYF,TGTGCCAGCAGTGACAGGTTCATTTTACGAGAGACCCAGTACTTC
TRBD2,TRBV6-4,TRBJ2-3,many,CASSEGAGGSTDTQYF,TGTGCCAGCAGTGAAGGAGCGGGGGGGAGCACAGATACGCAGTATTTT